This TCR beta chain was captured in a study of T cell clusters in autoimmune cytopenias. One tube held mixed TRB-A and TRB-B primer pools for touch-down PCR. TCRdb re-called the multiplex PCR reads; every CDR3 protein appears as one record, without DNA. The sample table sets out several thousand distinct CDR3 sequences. The CDR3 runs to 14 residues. Concerning this clonotype itself: Its target is unknown.

Study-wide results and caveats: Primary autoimmune cytopenia patients seemingly lacked the physiological T cell clusters found in healthy donors.

Each sample's input was around 270 ng genomic DNA, 40,000 or so genome equivalents. These data also featured in a second study, about T cell repertoires in aging, cancer and after chemotherapy.

This clonotype originated in a human donor in good health. Sequences were obtained from peripheral blood. V is TRBV12-3 or TRBV12-4 and J is TRBJ2-5; TCRdb names TRBD1, which stays unverified in the absence of DNA. The CDR3 region is CASSLRGVQETQYF.